The 8 T cell receptor beta chains listed next were all sequenced from one sample in a study of precursors of human CD4 cytotoxic T cells. The bulk UMI libraries came from four sorted CD4+ memory subsets, including IL-7R-high and IL-7R-negative TEMRA. One entry per CDR3 protein, called by TCRdb with MiXCR from the reads. Here the sample spans some 400 distinct CDR3 sequences, 20% to 25% being singletons. The specimen sequenced was memory CD4+ T cells from blood (PBMCs). Every receptor here comes from a human donor in good health.

This clonotype is large (0.1 to 1%) within its sample. The V call is TRBV15, the J call TRBJ1-2; D is perhaps TRBD1 (6 bases). Trimming removed 3 bases at V and 2 bases at J, with 13 bases between. The CDR3 runs 15 residues. The germline V gene has CDR1 LNHNV and CDR2 YYDKDF (reference sequence). CDR3 DNA: TGTGCCACCAGCAGCCCCGGGACACCCAACTATGGCTACACCTTC. This encodes CATSSPGTPNYGYTF.

By share, this clonotype counts as hyperexpanded. The chain carries TRBV19 and TRBJ1-5; no clear D gene. Germline V CDR1 and CDR2: LNHDA, SQIVND (reference sequence). There are 16 residues in the CDR3. Trimming took off 11 bases at V and 2 bases at J, with 22 bases between the two ends. The CDR3 DNA sequence: TGTGCCTGTACCTTCTTAGGAGGGTTCGGCAATCAGCCCCAGCATTTT. Translated, it gives CACTFLGGFGNQPQHF.

Points on this clonotype: With a much larger clone just one base away, this may be a read error. This chain links TRBV5-8 with TRBJ2-3; 8 nucleotides agree with TRBD2. The CDR3 contains 15 residues. Germline CDR1 and CDR2: SGHTS and YDEGEE. The CDR3 DNA reads as TGTGCCAGCAGTTTCCGGGAGGGGAGGACAGATATGCAGTATTTT. It translates to CASSFREGRTDMQYF.

This chain connects TRBV5-1 to TRBJ2-1, with 8 bases identical to TRBD2. J was trimmed by 4 bases and V by 4 bases; bases with no gene match: 7. There are 15 residues in the CDR3. Germline V CDR1 and CDR2: SGHRS, YFSETQ. In DNA form, the CDR3 reads TGCGCCAGCAGCCGTGCGGGAGGCCTGTACAATGAGCAGTTCTTC. Protein product: CASSRAGGLYNEQFF. The full variable domain, in which reference TRBV5-1 and TRBJ2-1 provide the parts outside the CDR3, is KAGVTQTPRYLIKTRGQQVTLSCSPISGHRSVSWYQQTPGQGLQFLFEYFSETQRNKGNFPGRFSGRQFSNSRSEMNVSTLELGDSALYLCASSRAGGLYNEQFFGPGTRLTVL.

For this clonotype: The junction departs from germline at one end; a sequencing error may be responsible. The chain links TRBV3-1 to TRBJ1-5, with TRBD1 identical over 8 bases. CDR3 length: 14 residues. In germline, CDR1 is LGHDT, CDR2 YNNKEL (reference sequence). The DNA for the CDR3 is TGTGCCAGCAGCCACGGGACAGGTAATCAGTCCCAGCATTTT. It is translated as CASSHGTGNQSQHF. The complete variable domain, with remaining parts taken from reference TRBV3-1 and TRBJ1-5, reads DTAVSQTPKYLVTQMGNDKSIKCEQNLGHDTMYWYKQDSKKFLKIMFSYNNKELIINETVPNRFSPKSPDKAHLNLHINSLELGDSAVYFCASSHGTGNQSQHFGDGTRLSIL.

By share of the sample, this clonotype is large (0.1 to 1%). The J gene is TRBJ2-2, the V gene TRBV4-1, with 10 bases matching TRBD2. The CDR3 totals 19 residues. Germline V gives CDR1 MGHRA, CDR2 YSYEKL. J gave up 5 bases and V 0 bases, and 12 bases lay outside the gene matches. CDR3 amino acids: CASSQDLMGLAFKTGELFF. As DNA, the CDR3 is TGCGCCAGCAGCCAAGACCTTATGGGACTAGCGTTTAAAACCGGGGAGCTGTTTTTT.

On this clonotype: This may stem from a read error, because a much larger clone lies one nucleotide away. This chain links TRBV2 with TRBJ2-2; 7 bases match TRBD2. V lost 5 bases to trimming and J lost 1 base; unmatched junction nucleotides: 7. CDR3 length: 16 amino acids. The germline V gene has CDR1 SNHLY and CDR2 FYNNEI. In DNA, the CDR3 is TGTGCCAGCAGTAAGACTAGCAGGGTGAACACCGGGGAGCTGTTTTTT. Amino acids: CASSKTSRVNTGELFF.

Note on this clonotype: Since the CDR3 does not end with the conserved phenylalanine or tryptophan, this likely comes from a read error. The rearrangement joins TRBV10-1 to TRBJ1-1; D unclear. The CDR3 is 13 residues long. Germline-derived CDR1 and CDR2 are WNHNN and SYGVQD (reference sequence). V gave up 7 bases and J gave up 1 base, with 10 bases separating them. The CDR3 DNA is TGCGCCAGCAAGGGTGAGTCGAACACTGAAGCTTTCTTG. Encoded protein: CASKGESNTEAFL.